One and the same sample provided the 16 T cell receptor beta chains below, sequenced in a study of T cells in Graves' hyperthyroidism and ophthalmopathy. Amplified regions were TCR beta CDR3 sequences from RNA transcripts. When the TCR CDR3 underwent first-round RT-PCR, the HTBI primer set was used. TCRdb reanalysed the multiplex PCR reads using MiXCR and keeps one entry per CDR3 protein. The table has about 840,000 distinct CDR3 sequences, over 35% seen once; the top ten hold approximately 8.7%. The sample comprised blood. The receptors were gathered from a young man with Graves' hyperthyroidism.

This clonotype showed up just a few times. This sequence joins TRBV20-1 and TRBJ1-2; D is ambiguous. Germline-derived CDR1 and CDR2 are DFQATT and SNEGSKA (reference sequence). This CDR3 has 16 amino acids. Between the trimmed V and J ends, which lost 3 bases and 0 bases, there was a span of 17 bases. CDR3: CSASRLPADTNYGYTF. In DNA form, the CDR3 reads TGCAGTGCTAGTAGGCTGCCTGCAGACACTAACTATGGCTACACCTTC.

This clonotype has just a few counts. The chain couples TRBV7-9 to TRBJ2-2, with unresolved D. The V end lost 6 bases, the J end lost 0 bases, and 17 bases lay between the germline ends. Looked up from germline, CDR1 is SEHNR and CDR2 is FQNEAQ (reference sequence). The CDR3 sequence is 17 residues long. CDR3 loop: CASSLRVRTANTGELFF. CDR3 nucleotides: TGTGCCAGCAGTCTTAGGGTCAGGACCGCGAACACCGGGGAGCTGTTTTTT.

In its sample, this clonotype was seen a few times. The V call is TRBV5-1, the J call TRBJ1-1, with 8 bases lining up with TRBD1. The CDR3 extends over 14 amino acids. Germline V CDR1 and CDR2: SGHRS, YFSETQ. With 7 bases clipped from V and 0 bases from J, the junction kept 5 bases outside the gene matches. In DNA form, the CDR3 reads TGCGCCAGCGGGACAGGTGGAGTGAACACTGAAGCTTTCTTT. As protein: CASGTGGVNTEAFF.

The V and J genes are TRBV7-6 and TRBJ2-1; no reliable D call. The CDR3 sequence is 13 residues long. The ends were cut back, 6 bases at V and 6 bases at J, with 12 bases in the middle. Germline V gives CDR1 SGHVS, CDR2 FNYEAQ. The CDR3 is CASSYTPGNEQFF. CDR3 nucleotide sequence: TGTGCCAGCAGTTATACTCCCGGCAATGAGCAGTTCTTC. The full variable domain, its missing parts supplied by reference TRBV7-6 and TRBJ2-1, is GAGVSQSPRYKVTKRGQDVALRCDPISGHVSLYWYRQALGQGPEFLTYFNYEAQQDKSGLPNDRFSAERPEGSISTLTIQRTEQRDSAMYRCASSYTPGNEQFFGPGTRLTVL.

V and J are TRBV29-1 and TRBJ1-2, with a possible D match to TRBD1 (5 bases). CDR1 is SQVTM and CDR2 is ANQGSEA in the germline V gene. V was shortened by 4 bases and J by 7 bases, with 10 bases between the two germline ends. The CDR3 covers 11 residues. The chain's CDR3 is CSVGGERGYTF. The CDR3 DNA reads as TGCAGCGTTGGAGGGGAACGTGGCTACACCTTC.

The gene calls are TRBV4-1 and TRBJ2-7, with D tentatively TRBD1 (6 bases). Germline values: CDR1 MGHRA, CDR2 YSYEKL. CDR3 length: 14 amino acids. The germline V and J ends were trimmed by 4 bases and 2 bases, with 12 bases remaining between them. CDR3 region: CASSRKAGAYEQYF. The CDR3 DNA reads as TGCGCCAGCAGCCGCAAGGCAGGGGCCTACGAGCAGTACTTC.

The chain links TRBV7-6 to TRBJ1-2, with D hard to call. Looked up from germline, CDR1 is SGHVS and CDR2 is FNYEAQ. The CDR3 extends over 11 amino acids. Trimming took off 3 bases at V and 14 bases at J, with 13 bases between the two ends. CDR3 sequence: CASSFGLPLTF. The CDR3, as DNA: TGTGCCAGCAGCTTTGGACTCCCACTGACCTTC.

V usage is TRBV6-5 and J usage is TRBJ1-2; a possible D gene is TRBD1 (5 bases). The length of the CDR3 is 13 residues. Between the trimmed V and J ends, which lost 11 bases and 5 bases, there was a span of 18 bases. Looked up from germline, CDR1 is MNHEY and CDR2 is SVGAGI. The CDR3 here is CAGSSQGIYGYTF. DNA of the CDR3: TGTGCCGGATCGTCCCAGGGTATTTATGGCTACACCTTC.

This clonotype was observed many times. Germline and junction disagree at one end, which may indicate a read error. The V gene is TRBV2, the J gene TRBJ1-1, with 8 bases fitting TRBD1. CDR1 is SNHLY and CDR2 is FYNNEI in the germline V gene. The CDR3 consists of 13 residues. The CDR3 nucleotides read TGCGCCAGCAAAGGACAGGGACACACTGAAGCTTTCTTT. It is translated as CASKGQGHTEAFF. Supplemented by reference TRBV2 and TRBJ1-1, the full variable domain reads EPEVTQTPSHQVTQMGQEVILRCVPISNHLYFYWYRQILGQKVEFLVSFYNNEISEKSEIFDDQFSVERPDGSNFTLKIRSTKLEDSAMYFCASKGQGHTEAFFGQGTRLTVV.

This clonotype was recorded a few times. The V call is TRBV7-2, the J call TRBJ2-7; 7 nucleotides align to TRBD1. CDR3 length equals 14 residues. V gave up 5 bases and J gave up 3 bases; unmatched junction bases: 7. Germline CDR1 is SGHTA and CDR2 is FQGNSA. The CDR3 nucleotides are TGTGCCAGCAGCATAGGACCAGGGGGCTACGAGCAGTACTTC. It encodes CASSIGPGGYEQYF.

This clonotype has at least ten counts. This sequence joins TRBV7-8 and TRBJ1-1; 8 bases fit TRBD1. V lost 5 bases, J lost 0 bases, and 8 bases stayed unmatched. CDR3 length: 16 residues. CDR1 is SGHVS and CDR2 is FQNEAQ in the germline V gene. CDR3 sequence (DNA): TGTGCCAGCAGCCCAAGACAGGGGACCATGAACACTGAAGCTTTCTTT. It is translated as CASSPRQGTMNTEAFF.

This clonotype was counted a few times. The V and J genes are TRBV4-1 and TRBJ1-4; D perhaps matches TRBD1 (5 bases). The germline V gene encodes CDR1 MGHRA and CDR2 YSYEKL. The V and J ends lost 0 bases and 1 base respectively, with 6 bases between them. The CDR3 runs 15 residues. This chain's CDR3 is CASSQDQGTNEKLFF. The CDR3 DNA sequence: TGCGCCAGCAGCCAAGATCAGGGAACTAATGAAAAACTGTTTTTT.

This clonotype was picked up many times. The chain combines TRBV20-1 with TRBJ1-2, with D perhaps matching TRBD1 (6 bases). The CDR3 has 12 residues. V lost 2 bases to trimming and J lost 5 bases, with 9 bases between them. Germline-derived CDR1 and CDR2 are DFQATT and SNEGSKA (reference sequence). CDR3: CSARYRVYGYTF. Here the CDR3 DNA reads TGCAGTGCTAGATACAGGGTTTATGGCTACACCTTC.

V gene TRBV5-1 combines with J gene TRBJ2-2; maybe TRBD1 (5 bases). Germline V gene data show CDR1 as SGHRS and CDR2 as YFSETQ. The V gene lost 1 base and the J gene lost 4 bases, with 11 bases spanning the gap. The CDR3 is 15 amino acids. Here the CDR3 reads CASSLSGLVTGELFF. CDR3 nucleotides: TGCGCCAGCAGCTTGTCAGGGTTGGTCACCGGGGAGCTGTTTTTT.

Only a few counts were recorded for this clonotype. The CDR3 region is CASSQEATYSGETQYF. In DNA form, the CDR3 reads TGTGCCAGCAGCCAAGAAGCGACTTATAGCGGAGAGACCCAGTACTTC. V gene TRBV4-2 combines with J gene TRBJ2-5; D may be TRBD2 (6 bases). The V end lost 0 bases, the J end lost 4 bases, and 15 bases lay between the germline ends. This CDR3 is built from 16 residues. The germline V gene encodes CDR1 LGHNA and CDR2 YNFKEQ.

In this sample, this clonotype turned up a few times. The J gene is TRBJ2-7, the V gene TRBV11-2; 8 bases line up with TRBD1. After removal of 7 bases from V and 7 bases from J, the junction contained 6 bases not matched to a gene. There are 12 residues in the CDR3. Germline-derived CDR1 and CDR2 are SGHAT and FQNNGV. CDR3 loop: CASTGQGWEQYF. CDR3 nucleotides: TGTGCCAGCACCGGACAGGGATGGGAGCAGTACTTC.